This TCR beta chain was found in a study of OX40 agonist ivuxolimab in advanced cancers. About the study: Six ivuxolimab dose levels, 0.01 to 10 mg/kg, were given intravenously every 2 weeks.

As regards this clone: Its antigen is not identified.

The study's findings and limits: On average, CD8+ T cells had more expanded clones than CD4+.

Some clones are missing from TCRdb's copy, which holds only in-frame ones; the method was immunoSEQ multiplex PCR. The data hold about 69,000 clones, with about 90% observed a single time. This CDR3 region has 14 residues. V lost 2 bases and J 0 bases, leaving 7 bases between the germline ends. Germline assignment: CDR1 MDHEN and CDR2 SYDVKM. Autoimmune disease history or systemic immunosuppression disqualified patients. Here the sequenced sample was CD4+ or CD8+ T cells sorted from blood, taken in a trial of the OX40 agonist ivuxolimab. The clonotype comes from an adult with an advanced solid tumor such as melanoma, head and neck, liver or kidney cancer. The rearrangement uses TRBV28 and TRBJ1-2; no firm D call. CDR3 amino acids: CASSLARTNYGYTF. CDR3 nucleotides: TGTGCCAGCAGTTTAGCCAGGACTAACTATGGCTACACCTTC.